The 9 T cell receptor beta chains below all came from one sample that was sequenced in a study of T cells in Graves' hyperthyroidism and ophthalmopathy. The source material, RNA transcripts, was used to amplify TCR beta CDR3 regions. When the TCR CDR3 underwent first-round RT-PCR, the HTBI primer set was used. TCRdb re-called the multiplex PCR reads through MiXCR, storing one row per CDR3 protein. The sample includes about 640,000 distinct CDR3 sequences, about 20% of them seen just once. Sequenced input: blood. All receptors derive from a man aged 25 to 40 with Graves' ophthalmopathy.

This clonotype was seen only a few times. The J gene is TRBJ1-3, the V gene TRBV4-3; no reliable D call. This CDR3 region has 16 residues. The V and J ends lost 1 base and 3 bases respectively, with 13 bases between them. Germline-derived CDR1 and CDR2 are LGHNA and YSLEER. The CDR3 spells CASSQVASSGGNTIYF. CDR3 nucleotides: TGCGCCAGCAGCCAAGTCGCGAGTTCTGGTGGAAACACCATATATTTT.

This sequence joins TRBV28 and TRBJ1-4; maybe TRBD1 (5 bases). The length of the CDR3 is 16 residues. From germline, CDR1 is MDHEN and CDR2 SYDVKM. Trimming took 7 bases from V and 5 from J, leaving 20 bases between them. The chain's CDR3 is CASKDLARAGNEKLFF. The CDR3 nucleotides read TGTGCCAGCAAAGATCTGGCGAGGGCAGGGAATGAAAAACTGTTTTTT.

The CDR3 DNA sequence: TGCGCCAGCAGCCCGAGTGGTCTACGCTCCTACGAGCAGTACTTC. This translates into CASSPSGLRSYEQYF. The V gene is TRBV5-1, the J gene TRBJ2-7; D is undetermined. CDR1 is SGHRS, CDR2 YFSETQ, per germline. Trimming cost V 4 bases and J 0 bases, with 14 bases left between them. There are 15 residues in the CDR3.

This clonotype was observed a few times. The CDR3 nucleotides are TGCGCCAGCAGCGAAGCCAAAAGCTCTGGGGCCAACGTCCTGACTTTC. It encodes CASSEAKSSGANVLTF. This chain connects TRBV5-1 to TRBJ2-6; D gene uncertain. The CDR3 has 16 residues. V was cut by 4 bases and J by 0 bases, with 11 bases left in between. Germline V gene sequence: CDR1 SGHRS, CDR2 YFSETQ. The complete variable domain, with remaining parts taken from reference TRBV5-1 and TRBJ2-6, reads KAGVTQTPRYLIKTRGQQVTLSCSPISGHRSVSWYQQTPGQGLQFLFEYFSETQRNKGNFPGRFSGRQFSNSRSEMNVSTLELGDSALYLCASSEAKSSGANVLTFGAGSRLTVL.

This clonotype was recorded a few times. This sequence joins TRBV5-1 and TRBJ2-2; 8 bases are shared with TRBD1. The germline gives CDR1 SGHRS, CDR2 YFSETQ. After removal of 2 bases from V and 4 bases from J, the junction contained 4 bases not matched to a gene. This CDR3 has 15 residues. The DNA for the CDR3 is TGCGCCAGCAGCTTACGGACAGGGCCCACCGGGGAGCTGTTTTTT. This translates into CASSLRTGPTGELFF.

This clonotype was found a few times. The gene calls are TRBV6-1 and TRBJ1-2; D perhaps matches TRBD1 (5 bases). With 2 bases removed from V and 7 bases from J, the gap between germline ends came to 11 bases. Germline assignment: CDR1 MNHNS and CDR2 SASEGT. There are 13 residues in the CDR3. CDR3 nucleotide sequence: TGTGCCAGCAGTGAACGGGGCAACCCTGGCTACACCTTC. Translation gives CASSERGNPGYTF.

J is TRBJ1-6 and V is TRBV7-9, with D unresolved. The CDR3 has 14 amino acids. Trimming left V 4 bases short and J 7 bases short, with 11 bases between. CDR1 and CDR2 from the germline V gene are SEHNR and FQNEAQ (reference sequence). CDR3 sequence: CASSSRRPNSPLHF. DNA for the CDR3: TGTGCCAGCAGCTCAAGACGGCCCAATTCACCCCTCCACTTT.

With regard to this clonotype: A much larger clone lies a single base off, so this may be a read error. The J gene is TRBJ2-5, the V gene TRBV7-9; D is uncertain. In germline, CDR1 is SEHNR, CDR2 FQNEAQ (reference sequence). The CDR3 is made up of 13 amino acids. The CDR3 sequence is CASSLVGEETHYF. The CDR3 nucleotides are TGTGCCAGCAGCTTAGTTGGGGAAGAGACCCATTACTTC.

This clonotype was observed many times. This sequence joins TRBV27 and TRBJ2-7; 10 positions agree with TRBD1. This CDR3 is 19 amino acids long. Germline loops: CDR1 MNHEY, CDR2 SMNVEV (reference sequence). Trimming removed 2 bases from V and 2 bases from J; junction bases left unmatched: 15. The CDR3 is CASSLASGTGVPWAYEQYF. CDR3 DNA sequence: TGTGCCAGCAGTTTAGCCTCCGGGACAGGGGTTCCCTGGGCCTACGAGCAGTACTTC.